One and the same sample provided the 19 T cell receptor beta chains below, sequenced in a study of cytomegalovirus exposure and HLA in healthy donors. Amplification used 60 Vbeta primers and 13 Jbeta primers. Measured with immunoSEQ multiplex PCR; TCRdb has only the in-frame clones, and not every one. The table has hundreds of thousands of clones, 70% to 90% seen once. What was sequenced was PBMCs. The receptors were gathered from a young woman in good health and CMV-seronegative.

The chain recombines TRBV5-1 with TRBJ2-7, with TRBD2 matching 12 bases. This CDR3 has 23 residues. Per germline, CDR1 SGHRS and CDR2 YFSETQ. Trimming took 4 bases from V and 2 from J; bases not matched to a gene: 28. The CDR3 DNA follows: TGCGCCAGCAGCATAATATCGGGACTAGCGGGCCTTCTGCTACCCCAAGCCCCCTACGAGCAGTACTTC. Protein sequence: CASSIISGLAGLLLPQAPYEQYF.

J is TRBJ2-2 and V is TRBV5-1; 15 nucleotides align to TRBD2. In germline, CDR1 is SGHRS, CDR2 YFSETQ. The CDR3 length is 19 residues. Unmatched junction bases numbered 9, after V lost 4 bases and J lost 2 bases. CDR3 sequence (DNA): TGCGCCAGCAGCCTGCTGGGACTAGCGGGGGGAAGTAACACCGGGGAGCTGTTTTTT. It specifies CASSLLGLAGGSNTGELFF.

About this clone itself: Relative to the germline gene, one junction end is altered; a read error may explain this. The chain couples TRBV7-2 to TRBJ1-1, with TRBD1 matching over 8 bases. The CDR3 runs to 14 residues. The V gene's germline CDR1 is SGHTA and CDR2 FQGNSA. In nucleotides, the CDR3 is TGTGCCAGCAGTCATACTTTCAGGGGGCGCGTGCCCTTATTT. It encodes CASSHTFRGRVPLF.

The genes are TRBV25-1 and TRBJ2-3, with D unresolved. The CDR3 has 13 amino acids. CDR1 and CDR2 from the germline V gene are MGHDK and SYGVNS. The ends were cut back, 4 bases at V and 8 bases at J, with 13 bases in the middle. The DNA for the CDR3 is TGTGCCAGCAGTGCCCCGCCGACGGGTACGCAGTATTTT. Translating it yields CASSAPPTGTQYF.

The chain carries TRBV6-1 and TRBJ2-7; D ambiguous. The V and J ends lost 2 bases and 2 bases respectively, with 10 bases between them. In germline, CDR1 is MNHNS, CDR2 SASEGT. CDR3 size: 14 residues. CDR3: CASSESADTYEQYF. CDR3 nucleotides: TGTGCCAGCAGTGAATCTGCAGACACCTACGAGCAGTACTTC.

This chain uses TRBV2 with TRBJ1-1; a possible D gene is TRBD1 (5 bases). V was clipped by 5 bases and J by 3 bases, with 10 bases between them. The CDR3 loop spans 13 amino acids. Looked up from germline, CDR1 is SNHLY and CDR2 is FYNNEI. The CDR3 DNA reads as TGTGCCAGCAGTAATCAGGGATACACTGAAGCTTTCTTT. Protein: CASSNQGYTEAFF.

On this clone: One end of the junction is discordant with germline, which a read error may explain. The chain couples TRBV7-9 to TRBJ2-3; weak D call: TRBD2 (6 bases). Germline CDR1 reads SEHNR; CDR2 reads FQNEAQ (reference sequence). CDR3 size: 14 residues. The CDR3 sequence is CSSSQGLHTDTQYF. CDR3 in DNA: TGTTCCAGCAGCCAGGGACTTCACACAGATACGCAGTATTTT.

There are a few counts of this clone. V usage is TRBV7-2 and J usage is TRBJ2-7, with TRBD1 matching over 7 bases. CDR3 length: 15 residues. The V gene end was trimmed by 2 bases and the J gene end by 2 bases; junction bases not matched to a gene: 6. Looked up from germline, CDR1 is SGHTA and CDR2 is FQGNSA. The chain's CDR3 is CASSLSGTVTYEQYF. CDR3 DNA sequence: TGTGCCAGCAGCTTATCTGGGACAGTTACCTACGAGCAGTACTTC. The full variable domain, with the rest looked up from reference TRBV7-2 and TRBJ2-7, is GAGVSQSPSNKVTEKGKDVELRCDPISGHTALYWYRQSLGQGLEFLIYFQGNSAPDKSGLPSDRFSAERTGGSVSTLTIQRTQQEDSAVYLCASSLSGTVTYEQYFGPGTRLTVT.

J is TRBJ1-1 and V is TRBV7-9, with 7 positions matching TRBD1. Germline CDR1 is SEHNR and CDR2 is FQNEAQ (reference sequence). The V segment lost 3 bases and the J segment 1 base; nucleotides outside the gene matches: 17. CDR3 length equals 19 residues. This CDR3 is CASSLRPWSLGTANTEAFF. The DNA of the CDR3 is TGTGCCAGCAGCTTGCGGCCATGGTCCCTGGGGACAGCGAACACTGAAGCTTTCTTT.

V usage is TRBV5-6 and J usage is TRBJ2-1; maybe TRBD2 (5 bases). The CDR3 spans 15 residues. The germline V and J ends were trimmed by 0 bases and 5 bases, with 12 bases remaining between them. Germline CDR1 is SGHDT and CDR2 is YYEEEE. Written as DNA, the CDR3 is TGTGCCAGCAGCTTGGAACCGGGAAGTCACAATGAGCAGTTCTTC. Its translation: CASSLEPGSHNEQFF.

This chain connects TRBV7-9 to TRBJ2-7; tentative D call: TRBD1 (6 bases). CDR1 and CDR2 from the germline V gene are SEHNR and FQNEAQ (reference sequence). V lost 5 bases and J lost 1, with 12 bases in between. CDR3 size: 14 residues. The CDR3 here is CASSADSLSYEQYF. The CDR3 DNA sequence: TGTGCCAGCAGCGCGGACAGTCTTTCCTACGAGCAGTACTTC.

This chain joins TRBV9 and TRBJ1-3; D is uncertain. V shed 0 bases and J shed 0 bases, with 4 bases lying between them. Germline CDR1 reads SGDLS; CDR2 reads YYNGEE. The CDR3 extends over 14 amino acids. The CDR3 region has the DNA TGTGCCAGCAGCGTAGACGGCTCTGGAAACACCATATATTTT. Encoded protein: CASSVDGSGNTIYF.

The chain joins TRBV5-6 to TRBJ2-3; 7 bases agree with TRBD1. The CDR3 covers 13 residues. Germline values: CDR1 SGHDT, CDR2 YYEEEE. The junction had 5 bases not matched to a gene; V was cut back by 4 bases and J by 6 bases. The CDR3 nucleotides read TGTGCCAGCAGCCAGTACAGGGGCGATACGCAGTATTTT. Translated: CASSQYRGDTQYF.

This chain connects TRBV11-2 to TRBJ1-5, with D maybe TRBD1 (6 bases). CDR3 length: 14 amino acids. The germline CDR1 and CDR2 sequences are SGHAT and FQNNGV. Trimming pared 4 bases from V and 3 bases from J, leaving 10 bases between. CDR3 nucleotide sequence: TGTGCCAGCAGCTCCGGACAGTTCAATCAGCCCCAGCATTTT. Amino acids: CASSSGQFNQPQHF. The full variable domain, its missing parts supplied by reference TRBV11-2 and TRBJ1-5, is EAGVAQSPRYKIIEKRQSVAFWCNPISGHATLYWYQQILGQGPKLLIQFQNNGVVDDSQLPKDRFSAERLKGVDSTLKIQPAKLEDSAVYLCASSSGQFNQPQHFGDGTRLSIL.

V is TRBV10-1 and J is TRBJ2-1, with D possibly matching TRBD1 (6 bases). V was shortened by 7 bases and J by 4 bases, with 17 bases between the two germline ends. From germline, CDR1 is WNHNN and CDR2 SYGVQD (reference sequence). CDR3 length equals 15 residues. The CDR3 DNA sequence: TGCGCCAGCATCTACAGGTGGGGGCAATACAATGAGCAGTTCTTC. Protein sequence: CASIYRWGQYNEQFF.

The V and J genes are TRBV4-2 and TRBJ1-2; D perhaps matches TRBD1 (6 bases). Germline CDR1 is LGHNA and CDR2 is YNFKEQ. The V and J ends lost 2 bases and 3 bases respectively, with 13 bases between them. The CDR3 has 15 residues. CDR3 residues: CASSQPGQSDYGYTF. DNA for the CDR3: TGTGCCAGCAGCCAACCCGGACAGAGTGACTATGGCTACACCTTC.

The chain has TRBV19 and TRBJ2-7; perhaps TRBD2 as D (6 bases). This CDR3 region has 15 residues. V was trimmed by 6 bases and J by 4 bases, leaving 19 bases between them. Germline V gene lookup returns CDR1 LNHDA and CDR2 SQIVND (reference sequence). In nucleotides, the CDR3 is TGTGCCAGTAGACTTCGGGGAATTCGGGAGTACGAGCAGTACTTC. This encodes CASRLRGIREYEQYF.

The chain is built from TRBV4-1 and TRBJ2-1; no clear D gene. The germline gives CDR1 MGHRA, CDR2 YSYEKL. Trimming took off 0 bases at V and 4 bases at J, with 7 bases between the two ends. CDR3 length equals 14 residues. Written as DNA, the CDR3 is TGCGCCAGCAGCCAAGATTCCGTATACAATGAGCAGTTCTTC. Translation gives CASSQDSVYNEQFF.

J is TRBJ1-2 and V is TRBV6-5; 9 bases agree with TRBD1. Germline assignment: CDR1 MNHEY and CDR2 SVGAGI. This CDR3 region has 14 residues. The trim removed 6 bases at V and 4 bases at J, leaving 6 bases unmatched. CDR3 nucleotides: TGTGCCAGCAGACTAATACAGGGGGCCTATGGCTACACCTTC. Amino acids: CASRLIQGAYGYTF.